This TCR beta chain emerged from a study of read filtering for tumor transcriptome and immune sequencing. The wider study: R-ISS stage counts were fewer than ten for I, about 15 for II, about seven for III.

Bone marrow was sampled from every patient at the time of active disease. Study-level points and caveats: Sorted CD138-negative bone marrow cells were not purified T cells.

This clonotype was seen repeatedly, ten times or more. The antigen remains undetermined. The library was built from roughly 400 ng RNA with molecular barcoded adaptors for alpha/delta and beta/gamma chains. TCRdb independently ran MiXCR on the reads; one entry per CDR3 protein. The table lists some 62,000 distinct CDR3 sequences, more than 11% of them singletons, with around 45% in the top ten. This TCR was recovered from a donor aged 40 or over with multiple myeloma. The material sequenced was a population of CD138-negative cells sorted from bone marrow.

This CDR3 is CATSRERETGYNEQFF. The CDR3 nucleotides are TGTGCCACCAGCAGAGAACGGGAGACGGGGTACAATGAGCAGTTCTTC. The V gene is TRBV15, the J gene TRBJ2-1; D may be TRBD2 (6 bases). This CDR3 comprises 16 residues. Per germline, CDR1 LNHNV and CDR2 YYDKDF (reference sequence). Trimming removed 0 bases at V and 4 bases at J, with 13 bases between.